The 17 T cell receptor beta chains below come from one sample, sequenced in a study of blood T cell repertoires in COVID-19. Profiling relied on immunoSEQ multiplex PCR, and the TCRdb table lists in-frame clones only, not all of them. This table has approximately 70,000 clones, 80% to 95% appearing once. Sample: peripheral blood. The receptor set was obtained from a woman aged 60-75 years with active COVID-19.

The rearrangement links TRBV5-1 to TRBJ1-5, with TRBD1 matching over 9 bases. Per the germline V gene, CDR1 is SGHRS and CDR2 is YFSETQ. The junction had 7 bases not matched to a gene; V was cut back by 0 bases and J by 6 bases. The CDR3 spans 16 residues. As DNA, the CDR3 is TGCGCCAGCAGCTTGGGCCCGGACAGGGGCCTTCAGCCCCAGCATTTT. It codes for CASSLGPDRGLQPQHF.

This chain uses TRBV4-1 with TRBJ2-7; 7 bases line up with TRBD2. Germline CDR1 MGHRA, CDR2 YSYEKL. This CDR3 contains 18 residues. Unmatched junction bases numbered 16, after V lost 1 base and J lost 4 bases. The DNA of the CDR3 is TGCGCCAGCAGCCAAGGGGCCCTCGAGGGCGGGAGTTGGTACGAGCAGTACTTC. This codes for CASSQGALEGGSWYEQYF.

The chain employs TRBV6-4 and TRBJ2-1; 9 bases are shared with TRBD1. Trimming cost V 2 bases and J 3 bases; bases outside gene matches: 2. CDR1 and CDR2 (germline): MRHNA, SNTAGT. The CDR3 extends over 15 amino acids. The CDR3 region has the DNA TGTGCCAGCAGTGACACAGGGGGCCTCTACAATGAGCAGTTCTTC. Translated, it gives CASSDTGGLYNEQFF.

The chain employs TRBV11-2 and TRBJ1-2, with a weak D call TRBD1 (6 bases). CDR3 length equals 13 residues. Trimming removed 1 base from V and 3 bases from J, with 6 bases in between. CDR1 is SGHAT, CDR2 FQNNGV, per germline. Written as DNA, the CDR3 is TGTGCCAGCAGCTTAGGGACAGACTATGGCTACACCTTC. It encodes CASSLGTDYGYTF.

The gene calls are TRBV30 and TRBJ1-6; D remains unclear. Germline V lookup: CDR1 GTSNPN, CDR2 SVGIG (reference sequence). The V gene lost 2 bases and the J gene lost 5 bases, with 10 bases spanning the gap. The CDR3 sequence is 14 residues long. CDR3 DNA: TGTGCCTGGAGTCGAACAGTCGATAATTCACCCCTCCACTTT. This translates into CAWSRTVDNSPLHF. The full variable domain, with the rest looked up from reference TRBV30 and TRBJ1-6, is SQTIHQWPATLVQPVGSPLSLECTVEGTSNPNLYWYRQAAGRGLQLLFYSVGIGQISSEVPQNLSASRPQDRQFILSSKKLLLSDSGFYLCAWSRTVDNSPLHFGNGTRLTVT.

This clone has only a few counts. The CDR3 sequence is CASSFSPIPSQGYGYTF. The CDR3, as DNA: TGTGCCAGCAGTTTTTCCCCGATCCCCTCACAGGGCTATGGCTACACCTTC. The chain uses TRBV27 and TRBJ1-2; possible D gene TRBD1, 6 bases. The germline gives CDR1 MNHEY, CDR2 SMNVEV (reference sequence). The CDR3 is 17 amino acids. V was pared by 3 bases and J by 4 bases, with 21 bases between.

V and J are TRBV18 and TRBJ2-6, with 7 bases fitting TRBD1. The trim removed 3 bases at V and 2 bases at J, leaving 10 bases unmatched. Germline CDR1 reads KGHSH; CDR2 reads LQKENI. The CDR3 length is 18 residues. DNA of the CDR3: TGTGCCAGCTCACCTAACAGGGGTATGCGGGCTGGGGCCAACGTCCTGACTTTC. Its translation: CASSPNRGMRAGANVLTF. Full variable domain (missing parts from reference TRBV18 and TRBJ2-6): NAGVMQNPRHLVRRRGQEARLRCSPMKGHSHVYWYRQLPEEGLKFMVYLQKENIIDESGMPKERFSAEFPKEGPSILRIQQVVRGDSAAYFCASSPNRGMRAGANVLTFGAGSRLTVL.

This sequence joins TRBV3-1 (or the pseudogene TRBV3-2) and TRBJ2-7; TRBD1 matches 7 bases. Trimming took 4 bases from V and 13 from J; bases not matched to a gene: 10. The CDR3 totals 12 residues. Germline V CDR1 and CDR2: LGHDT, YNNKEL (reference sequence). CDR3 sequence (DNA): TGTGCCAGCAGCCTACCACAGGGGTCTCTTTACTTC. Translating it yields CASSLPQGSLYF.

The rearrangement links TRBV5-1 to TRBJ1-1; 7 bases match TRBD1. The V segment lost 0 bases and the J segment 1 base; nucleotides outside the gene matches: 12. The CDR3 loop spans 18 amino acids. Germline V gene lookup returns CDR1 SGHRS and CDR2 YFSETQ. As DNA, the CDR3 is TGCGCCAGCAGCTTGGCCCAGGGGGGATCCGGGTGGAACACTGAAGCTTTCTTT. Amino acids: CASSLAQGGSGWNTEAFF.

The CDR3 protein is CASSPGETQYF. DNA for the CDR3: TGTGCCAGCTCACCCGGGGAGACCCAGTACTTC. The V call is TRBV18, the J call TRBJ2-5; D is unclear. The CDR3 covers 11 residues. With 3 bases removed from V and 5 bases from J, the gap between germline ends came to 4 bases. CDR1 and CDR2 from the germline V gene are KGHSH and LQKENI.

J is TRBJ2-7 and V is TRBV25-1; 7 nucleotides match TRBD1. The CDR3 totals 13 residues. Trimming cost V 7 bases and J 3 bases; bases outside gene matches: 6. Germline assignment: CDR1 MGHDK and CDR2 SYGVNS. CDR3: CASMEDRYYEQYF. CDR3 coding DNA: TGTGCCAGCATGGAGGACAGGTACTACGAGCAGTACTTC.

This chain connects TRBV18 to TRBJ2-4; TRBD2 matches 10 bases. The CDR3 runs to 19 residues. J was trimmed by 9 bases and V by 4 bases; bases with no gene match: 21. CDR1 is KGHSH and CDR2 is LQKENI in the germline V gene. In DNA, the CDR3 is TGTGCCAGCTCACGGGGGCCTTCGGCTAGCGGGGGCCTTGCGGGCATTCAGTACTTC. Translating it yields CASSRGPSASGGLAGIQYF.

This chain uses TRBV27 with TRBJ1-2; a possible D gene is TRBD1 (5 bases). The CDR3 totals 11 residues. The ends were cut back, 6 bases at V and 8 bases at J, with 10 bases in the middle. Germline CDR1 is MNHEY and CDR2 is SMNVEV (reference sequence). CDR3 amino acids: CASSGGDGYTF. The CDR3 nucleotides are TGTGCCAGCAGCGGGGGTGACGGCTACACCTTC.

The V call is TRBV5-6, the J call TRBJ2-5, with TRBD1 as a possible D gene (6 bases). Germline loops: CDR1 SGHDT, CDR2 YYEEEE. The CDR3 covers 15 residues. Trimming took 3 bases from V and 1 from J, leaving 13 bases between them. CDR3 bases: TGTGCCAGCAGCTCCAACCGGGACATCCAAGAGACCCAGTACTTC. Translation: CASSSNRDIQETQYF.

The chain recombines TRBV10-2 with TRBJ2-7, with 10 bases that match TRBD2. The V and J ends lost 5 bases and 3 bases, in that order; junction bases with no gene match: 4. The germline V gene encodes CDR1 WSHSY and CDR2 SAAADI. The CDR3 is 14 amino acids. CDR3 in DNA: TGCGCCAGCAGTAGCGGGAGGGTCCTCTACGAGCAGTACTTC. It is translated as CASSSGRVLYEQYF.

The V and J genes are TRBV7-9 and TRBJ2-1; 7 nucleotides line up with TRBD1. V shed 4 bases and J 4 bases; nucleotides not matched to a gene: 16. Germline V gene sequence: CDR1 SEHNR, CDR2 FQNEAQ (reference sequence). The CDR3 is 18 amino acids. The CDR3 DNA reads as TGTGCCAGCAGCTCTACAAGGTACCCGGGCAGGGGGTACAATGAGCAGTTCTTC. Its translation is CASSSTRYPGRGYNEQFF.

This chain uses TRBV28 with TRBJ1-2, with TRBD1 matching over 7 bases. Germline CDR1 MDHEN, CDR2 SYDVKM. The CDR3 has 13 residues. Unmatched junction bases numbered 6, after V lost 5 bases and J lost 6 bases. The chain's CDR3 is CASSGDSFDGYTF. The CDR3 DNA reads as TGTGCCAGCAGTGGGGACAGTTTCGATGGCTACACCTTC.